What follows are 19 T cell receptor beta chains derived from one specimen sequenced in a study of CD8 T cells in Susac syndrome. Random hexamers primed reverse transcription of about 0.45 to 1 ug RNA. TCRdb independently ran MiXCR on the immunoSEQ multiplex PCR reads; one entry per CDR3 protein. The data contain tens of thousands of distinct CDR3 sequences, 94% of them singletons. The specimen sequenced was CD8+ T cells from PBMCs. The source of these receptors is a human donor in good health.

About this clonotype itself: One end of the junction fails to match germline, which may point to a read error. The chain carries TRBV20-1 and TRBJ2-5; D is undetermined. The germline V gene has CDR1 DFQATT and CDR2 SNEGSKA (reference sequence). There are 13 residues in the CDR3. CDR3 amino acids: CSASDNLGELGNF. CDR3 in DNA: TGCAGTGCTAGTGACAATCTTGGAGAGTTGGGGAACTTC.

V and J are TRBV12-5 and TRBJ2-7; perhaps TRBD1 as D (6 bases). Germline CDR1 reads LGHNT; CDR2 reads FRNRAP. CDR3 length equals 14 residues. The CDR3 sequence is CASGPPKGTGRSWV. The CDR3 DNA reads as TGTGCTAGTGGTCCGCCTAAAGGAACAGGGCGGAGTTGGGTC.

J is TRBJ1-1 and V is TRBV27; perhaps TRBD1 as D (5 bases). V gave up 8 bases and J gave up 0 bases, with 13 bases separating them. CDR3 length: 14 residues. Per the germline V gene, CDR1 is MNHEY and CDR2 is SMNVEV (reference sequence). The CDR3 DNA reads TGTGCCAGCTCGGATTGGGGCGTGAACACTGAAGCTTTCTTT. Amino acids: CASSDWGVNTEAFF.

This rearrangement joins TRBV11-3 to TRBJ2-7; D unresolved. This CDR3 spans 13 amino acids. Germline lookup yields CDR1 SGHNT and CDR2 YENEEA. The V end was cut by 1 base, the J end by 3 bases, with 7 bases between. In DNA, the CDR3 is TGTGCCAGCAGCTTAGTAAGCAGCTACGAGCAGTACTTC. Protein product: CASSLVSSYEQYF.

The chain joins TRBV2 to TRBJ2-7; perhaps TRBD1 as D (6 bases). Per germline, CDR1 SNHLY and CDR2 FYNNEI. V lost 6 bases, J lost 0 bases, and 12 bases lay in between. The CDR3 is 14 residues long. The CDR3 nucleotides read TGTGCCAGCAGATCAGGACAGAGCTCCTACGAGCAGTACGTC. Translation: CASRSGQSSYEQYV.

In its sample, this clonotype was seen once. The V call is TRBV23-1, the J call TRBJ1-4; weak D call: TRBD1 (5 bases). TRBV23-1 is an ORF, with its function uncertain. This CDR3 comprises 13 residues. Between the trimmed V and J ends, which lost 0 bases and 11 bases, there was a span of 10 bases. CDR3: CASSQSGRDKLFF. CDR3 nucleotides: TGCGCCAGCAGTCAATCTGGCAGGGACAAACTGTTTTTT.

This clonotype was recorded once. The gene calls are TRBV4-1 and TRBJ2-6; D is undetermined. Germline V gene lookup returns CDR1 MGHRA and CDR2 YSYEKL. This CDR3 comprises 14 residues. V shed 0 bases and J shed 4 bases, with 4 bases lying between them. DNA for the CDR3: TGCGCCAGCAGCCAAGAGGACGGGGCCAACGTCCTGACTTTC. It specifies CASSQEDGANVLTF.

The V and J genes are TRBV5-1 and TRBJ2-1; D gene uncertain. CDR1 and CDR2 (germline): SGHRS, YFSETQ. This CDR3 region has 12 residues. The germline V and J ends were trimmed by 4 bases and 7 bases, with 9 bases remaining between them. As DNA, the CDR3 is TGCGCCAGCAGCCCGGCGGTGAATGAGCAGTTCTTC. It yields the protein CASSPAVNEQFF. Full variable domain (rest looked up from reference TRBV5-1 and TRBJ2-1): KAGVTQTPRYLIKTRGQQVTLSCSPISGHRSVSWYQQTPGQGLQFLFEYFSETQRNKGNFPGRFSGRQFSNSRSEMNVSTLELGDSALYLCASSPAVNEQFFGPGTRLTVL.

The rearrangement links TRBV27 to TRBJ2-7, with D possibly matching TRBD2 (6 bases). Looked up from germline, CDR1 is MNHEY and CDR2 is SMNVEV (reference sequence). The V end lost 3 bases, the J end lost 0 bases, and 9 bases lay between the germline ends. The CDR3 totals 14 residues. The CDR3 DNA reads TGTGCCAGCAGTTTGGTCGGGGGCTCCTACGAGCAGTACTTC. Its protein is CASSLVGGSYEQYF.

V usage is TRBV30 and J usage is TRBJ1-1; D unclear. CDR1 and CDR2 from the germline V gene are GTSNPN and SVGIG (reference sequence). The V end lost 7 bases, the J end lost 0 bases, and 15 bases lay between the germline ends. This CDR3 comprises 14 residues. The CDR3 region is CAYTSGLMNTEAFF. CDR3 DNA sequence: TGTGCCTATACTTCTGGATTAATGAACACTGAAGCTTTCTTT.

This sequence joins TRBV27 and TRBJ1-2; TRBD1 agrees at 9 bases. Trimming removed 3 bases from V and 4 bases from J; junction bases left unmatched: 3. The CDR3 contains 14 residues. Germline V gene sequence: CDR1 MNHEY, CDR2 SMNVEV (reference sequence). The CDR3 DNA follows: TGTGCCAGCAGTTTGACAGGGGGATTCTATGGCTACACCTTC. Protein product: CASSLTGGFYGYTF.

The chain joins TRBV4-1 to TRBJ2-7; maybe TRBD2 (5 bases). Per germline, CDR1 MGHRA and CDR2 YSYEKL. V lost 0 bases, J lost 2 bases, and 11 bases lay in between. The CDR3 consists of 15 residues. The CDR3 sequence: CASSQEGGPTYEQYF. CDR3 sequence (DNA): TGCGCCAGCAGCCAAGAAGGAGGTCCAACCTACGAGCAGTACTTC.

The chain links TRBV4-1 to TRBJ2-3, with TRBD2 as a possible D gene (7 bases). Trimming removed 4 bases from V and 6 bases from J, with 17 bases in between. The CDR3 totals 15 residues. Germline V gene data show CDR1 as MGHRA and CDR2 as YSYEKL. CDR3 amino acids: CASSREGQGRDTQYF. The CDR3 nucleotides are TGCGCCAGCAGCCGGGAGGGGCAGGGGAGGGATACGCAGTATTTT.

V is TRBV18 and J is TRBJ2-1; TRBD2 agrees at 7 bases. Germline V CDR1 and CDR2: KGHSH, LQKENI. V shed 3 bases, J shed 1 base, and the junction held 12 bases outside the gene matches. There are 18 residues in the CDR3. The CDR3 DNA is TGTGCCAGCTCACCCACAGCGGGATTCTTAAGGTCCTACAATGAGCAGTTCTTC. As protein: CASSPTAGFLRSYNEQFF.

CDR3 region: CASSYRRADEQFF. CDR3 in DNA: TGTGCCAGCAGTTACCGGAGGGCCGATGAGCAGTTCTTC. The V and J genes are TRBV6-5 and TRBJ2-1; TRBD2 is a possible D gene (6 bases). The length of the CDR3 is 13 residues. Germline CDR1 is MNHEY and CDR2 is SVGAGI. V dropped 2 bases and J dropped 8 bases, with 10 bases sitting between them.

The rearrangement links TRBV20-1 to TRBJ2-4; TRBD1 matches 11 bases. Trimming cost V 5 bases and J 1 base; bases outside gene matches: 16. Germline V CDR1 and CDR2: DFQATT, SNEGSKA (reference sequence). The CDR3 loop spans 19 amino acids. CDR3 protein: CSASGQGALGSGAKNIQYF. The CDR3 DNA is TGCAGTGCTTCCGGACAGGGGGCGTTGGGTAGCGGGGCCAAAAACATTCAGTACTTC.

The rearrangement uses TRBV29-1 and TRBJ2-1; D is unclear. The V and J ends lost 2 bases and 4 bases respectively, with 12 bases between them. Germline V lookup: CDR1 SQVTM, CDR2 ANQGSEA. CDR3 length: 14 amino acids. The CDR3 loop is CSVERSIVYNEQFF. The CDR3 region has the DNA TGCAGCGTTGAAAGGTCTATCGTTTACAATGAGCAGTTCTTC.

This clonotype showed up just once. The chain links TRBV4-1 to TRBJ2-1; weak D call: TRBD2 (5 bases). Per the germline V gene, CDR1 is MGHRA and CDR2 is YSYEKL. The length of the CDR3 is 14 residues. Trimming stripped 4 bases from V and 5 bases from J, with 12 bases between. The CDR3 bases are TGCGCCAGCAGCCCAGTGATCGGGGACAATGAGCAGTTCTTC. Encoded protein: CASSPVIGDNEQFF.

On this clonotype: A read error may account for a junction end that differs from germline. CDR3 residues: CASSLAQNPGELFF. CDR3 sequence (DNA): TGTGCCAGCAGCTTGGCCCAGAACCCCGGGGAGCTGTTTTTT. This chain connects TRBV5-4 to TRBJ2-2; no clear D gene. The CDR3 is 14 amino acids. The germline V gene encodes CDR1 SGHNT and CDR2 YYREEE (reference sequence).